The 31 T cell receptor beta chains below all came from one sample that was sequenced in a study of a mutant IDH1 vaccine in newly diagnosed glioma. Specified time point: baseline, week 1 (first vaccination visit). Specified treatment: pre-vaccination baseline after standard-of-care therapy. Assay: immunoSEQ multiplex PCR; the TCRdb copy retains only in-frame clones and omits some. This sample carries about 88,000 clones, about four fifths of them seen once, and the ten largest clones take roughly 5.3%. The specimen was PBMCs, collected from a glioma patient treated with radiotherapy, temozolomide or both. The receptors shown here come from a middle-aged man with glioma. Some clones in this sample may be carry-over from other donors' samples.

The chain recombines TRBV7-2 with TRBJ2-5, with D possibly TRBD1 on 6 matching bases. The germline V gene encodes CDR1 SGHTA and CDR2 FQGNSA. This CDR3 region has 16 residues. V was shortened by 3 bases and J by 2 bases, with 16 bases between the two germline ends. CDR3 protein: CASSLGAQARQETQYF. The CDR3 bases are TGTGCCAGCAGCTTGGGGGCCCAGGCCCGGCAAGAGACCCAGTACTTC.

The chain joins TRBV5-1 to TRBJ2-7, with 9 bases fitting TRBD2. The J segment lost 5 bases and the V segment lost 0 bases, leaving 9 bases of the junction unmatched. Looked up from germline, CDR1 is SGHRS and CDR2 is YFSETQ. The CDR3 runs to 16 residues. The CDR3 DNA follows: TGCGCCAGCAGCTTGGAGGCGGGGGGGTTTCAGGACGAGCAGTACTTC. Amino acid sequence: CASSLEAGGFQDEQYF.

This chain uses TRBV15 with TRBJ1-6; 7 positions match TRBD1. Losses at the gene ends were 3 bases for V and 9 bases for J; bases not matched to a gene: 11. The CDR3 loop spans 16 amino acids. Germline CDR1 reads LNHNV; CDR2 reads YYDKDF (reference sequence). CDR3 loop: CATSRRYGTVPSPLHF. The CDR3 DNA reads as TGTGCCACCAGCAGGAGGTACGGGACAGTGCCTTCACCCCTCCACTTT.

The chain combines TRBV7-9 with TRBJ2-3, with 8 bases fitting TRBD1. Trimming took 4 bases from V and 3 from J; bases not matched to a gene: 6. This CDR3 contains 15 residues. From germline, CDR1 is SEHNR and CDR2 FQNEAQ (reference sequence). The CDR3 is CASSSEDRATDTQYF. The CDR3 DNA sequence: TGTGCCAGCAGCTCCGAGGACAGGGCGACAGATACGCAGTATTTT.

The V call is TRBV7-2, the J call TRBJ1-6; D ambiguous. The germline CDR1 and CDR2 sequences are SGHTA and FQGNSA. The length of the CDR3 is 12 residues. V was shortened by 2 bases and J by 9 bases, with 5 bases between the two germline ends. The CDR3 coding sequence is TGTGCCAGCAGCTTATCGGGTTCACCCCTCCACTTT. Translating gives CASSLSGSPLHF.

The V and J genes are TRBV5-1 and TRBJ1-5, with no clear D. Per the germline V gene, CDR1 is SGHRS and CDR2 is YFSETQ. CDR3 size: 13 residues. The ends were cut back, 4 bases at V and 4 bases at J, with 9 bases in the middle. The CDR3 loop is CASSPDPNQPQHF. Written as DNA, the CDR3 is TGCGCCAGCAGCCCCGACCCAAATCAGCCCCAGCATTTT.

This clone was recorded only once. As DNA, the CDR3 is TGTGCCAGCAGCCCCGGGACAGGAACATTTTCACCCCTCCACTTT. Residues: CASSPGTGTFSPLHF. The gene calls are TRBV9 and TRBJ1-6; 8 nucleotides agree with TRBD1. Looked up from germline, CDR1 is SGDLS and CDR2 is YYNGEE. This CDR3 spans 15 amino acids. The V gene end was trimmed by 4 bases and the J gene end by 9 bases; junction bases not matched to a gene: 9.

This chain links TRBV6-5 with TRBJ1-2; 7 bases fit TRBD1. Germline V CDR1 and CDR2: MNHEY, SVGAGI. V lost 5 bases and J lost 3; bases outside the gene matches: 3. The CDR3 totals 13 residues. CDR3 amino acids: CASSTGQDYGYTF. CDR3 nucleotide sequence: TGTGCCAGCAGTACTGGACAGGACTATGGCTACACCTTC.

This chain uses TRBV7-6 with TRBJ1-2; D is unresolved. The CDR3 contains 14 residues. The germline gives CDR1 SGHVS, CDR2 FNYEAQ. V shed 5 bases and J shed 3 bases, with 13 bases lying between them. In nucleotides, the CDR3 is TGTGCCAGCAGCCCGTTGGGCGCGGACTATGGCTACACCTTC. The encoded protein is CASSPLGADYGYTF.

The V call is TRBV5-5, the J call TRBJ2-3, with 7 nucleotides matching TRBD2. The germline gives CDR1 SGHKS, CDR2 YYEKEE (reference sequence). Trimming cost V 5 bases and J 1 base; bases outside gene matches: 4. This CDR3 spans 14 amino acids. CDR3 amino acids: CASRPSGGTDTQYF. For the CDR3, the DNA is TGTGCCAGCAGGCCGAGCGGGGGCACAGATACGCAGTATTTT. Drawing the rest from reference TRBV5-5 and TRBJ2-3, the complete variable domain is DAGVTQSPTHLIKTRGQQVTLRCSPISGHKSVSWYQQVLGQGPQFIFQYYEKEERGRGNFPDRFSARQFPNYSSELNVNALLLGDSALYLCASRPSGGTDTQYFGPGTRLTVL.

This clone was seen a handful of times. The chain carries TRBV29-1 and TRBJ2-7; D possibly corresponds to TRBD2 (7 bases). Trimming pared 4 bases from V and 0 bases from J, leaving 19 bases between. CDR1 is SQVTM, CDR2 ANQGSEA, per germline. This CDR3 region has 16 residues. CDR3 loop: CSVADGKGGSSYEQYF. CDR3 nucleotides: TGCAGCGTTGCGGACGGGAAGGGGGGGTCCTCCTACGAGCAGTACTTC.

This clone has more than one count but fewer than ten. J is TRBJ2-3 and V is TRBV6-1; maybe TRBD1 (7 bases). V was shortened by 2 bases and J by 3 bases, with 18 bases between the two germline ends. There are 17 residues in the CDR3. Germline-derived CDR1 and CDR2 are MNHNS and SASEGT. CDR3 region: CASSERASGGTTDTQYF. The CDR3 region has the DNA TGTGCCAGCAGTGAAAGAGCCTCAGGGGGGACTACAGATACGCAGTATTTT.

CDR3 loop: CAWSRVFNQPQHF. CDR3 nucleotide sequence: TGTGCCTGGAGTAGAGTTTTCAATCAGCCCCAGCATTTT. This chain links TRBV30 with TRBJ1-5; no clear D. Germline V gene sequence: CDR1 GTSNPN, CDR2 SVGIG (reference sequence). The V gene lost 2 bases and the J gene lost 3 bases, with 8 bases spanning the gap. The CDR3 spans 13 residues.

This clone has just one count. CDR3 DNA: TGTGCCAGCAGTCCCCGACAGGGCAATCAGCCCCAGCATTTT. Translation: CASSPRQGNQPQHF. The V and J genes are TRBV25-1 and TRBJ1-5, with D perhaps TRBD1 (6 bases). V was shortened by 5 bases and J by 2 bases, with 10 bases between the two germline ends. CDR1 is MGHDK, CDR2 SYGVNS, per germline. The CDR3 runs 14 residues. Based on the CDR3 plus reference TRBV25-1 and TRBJ1-5, the full variable domain is EADIYQTPRYLVIGTGKKITLECSQTMGHDKMYWYQQDPGMELHLIHYSYGVNSTEKGDLSSESTVSRIRTEHFPLTLESARPSHTSQYLCASSPRQGNQPQHFGDGTRLSIL.

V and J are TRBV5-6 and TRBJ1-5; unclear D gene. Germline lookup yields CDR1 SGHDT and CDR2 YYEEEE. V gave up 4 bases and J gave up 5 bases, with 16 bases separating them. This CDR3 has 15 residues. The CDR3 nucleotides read TGTGCCAGCAGCCTTACCCACGGGTTAGATCAGCCCCAGCATTTT. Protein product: CASSLTHGLDQPQHF.

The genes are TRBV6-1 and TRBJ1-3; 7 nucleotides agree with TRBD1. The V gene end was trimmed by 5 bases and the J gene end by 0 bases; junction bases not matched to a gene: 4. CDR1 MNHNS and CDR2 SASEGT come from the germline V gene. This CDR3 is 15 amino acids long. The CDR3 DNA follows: TGTGCCAGCAGTCGGGGACAGAGCTCTGGAAACACCATATATTTT. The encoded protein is CASSRGQSSGNTIYF.

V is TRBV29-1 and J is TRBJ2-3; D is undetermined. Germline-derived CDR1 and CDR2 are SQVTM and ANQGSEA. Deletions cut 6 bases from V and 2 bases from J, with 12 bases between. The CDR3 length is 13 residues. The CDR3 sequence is CSVVSTSTDTQYF. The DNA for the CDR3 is TGCAGCGTCGTTAGTACCTCCACAGATACGCAGTATTTT.

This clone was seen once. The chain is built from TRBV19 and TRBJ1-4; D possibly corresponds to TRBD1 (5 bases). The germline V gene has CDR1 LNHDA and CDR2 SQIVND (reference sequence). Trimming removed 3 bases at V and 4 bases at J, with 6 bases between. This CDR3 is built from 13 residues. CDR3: CASSIDSNEKLFF. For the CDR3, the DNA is TGTGCCAGTAGTATCGACAGTAATGAAAAACTGTTTTTT.

CDR3 sequence reads: CAWSIGGAIGNEKLFF. The DNA of the CDR3 is TGTGCCTGGAGTATTGGGGGGGCTATCGGCAATGAAAAACTGTTTTTT. V is TRBV30 and J is TRBJ1-4; D possibly corresponds to TRBD1 (6 bases). From germline, CDR1 is GTSNPN and CDR2 SVGIG (reference sequence). The CDR3 totals 16 residues. The V gene lost 2 bases and the J gene lost 5 bases, with 18 bases spanning the gap.

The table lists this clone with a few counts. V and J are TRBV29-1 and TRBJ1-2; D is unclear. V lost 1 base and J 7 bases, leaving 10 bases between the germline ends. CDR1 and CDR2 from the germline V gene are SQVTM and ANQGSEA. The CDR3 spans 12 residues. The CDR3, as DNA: TGCAGCGTTGAAGTACGCACCATTGGCTACACCTTC. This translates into CSVEVRTIGYTF. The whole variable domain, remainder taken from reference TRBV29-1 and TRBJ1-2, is SAVISQKPSRDICQRGTSLTIQCQVDSQVTMMFWYRQQPGQSLTLIATANQGSEATYESGFVIDKFPISRPNLTFSTLTVSNMSPEDSSIYLCSVEVRTIGYTFGSGTRLTVV.

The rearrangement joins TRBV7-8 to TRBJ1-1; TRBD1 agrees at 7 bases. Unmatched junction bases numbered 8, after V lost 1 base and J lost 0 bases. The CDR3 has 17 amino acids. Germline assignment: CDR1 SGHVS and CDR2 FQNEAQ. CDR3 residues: CASSLGGGTAMNTEAFF. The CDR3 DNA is TGTGCCAGCAGCTTAGGAGGGGGGACAGCCATGAACACTGAAGCTTTCTTT.

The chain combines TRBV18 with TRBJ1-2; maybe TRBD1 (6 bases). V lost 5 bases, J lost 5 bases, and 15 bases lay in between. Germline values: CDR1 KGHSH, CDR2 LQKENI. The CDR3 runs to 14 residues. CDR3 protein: CASSEVRGRYGYTF. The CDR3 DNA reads TGTGCCAGCTCAGAAGTCAGGGGACGATATGGCTACACCTTC.

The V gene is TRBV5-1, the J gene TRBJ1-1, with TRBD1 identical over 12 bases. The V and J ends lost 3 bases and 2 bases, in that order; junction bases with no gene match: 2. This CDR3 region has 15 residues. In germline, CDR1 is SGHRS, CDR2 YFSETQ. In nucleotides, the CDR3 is TGCGCCAGCAGCTGGGGGACAGGGGGCAACACTGAAGCTTTCTTT. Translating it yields CASSWGTGGNTEAFF. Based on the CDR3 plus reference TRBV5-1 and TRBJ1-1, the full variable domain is KAGVTQTPRYLIKTRGQQVTLSCSPISGHRSVSWYQQTPGQGLQFLFEYFSETQRNKGNFPGRFSGRQFSNSRSEMNVSTLELGDSALYLCASSWGTGGNTEAFFGQGTRLTVV.

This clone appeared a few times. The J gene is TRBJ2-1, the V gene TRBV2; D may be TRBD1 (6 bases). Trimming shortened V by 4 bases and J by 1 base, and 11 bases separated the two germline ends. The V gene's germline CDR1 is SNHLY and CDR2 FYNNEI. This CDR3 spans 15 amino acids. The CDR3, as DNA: TGTGCCAGCAGTGCAGGCAGGGGTTCCTACAATGAGCAGTTCTTC. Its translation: CASSAGRGSYNEQFF.

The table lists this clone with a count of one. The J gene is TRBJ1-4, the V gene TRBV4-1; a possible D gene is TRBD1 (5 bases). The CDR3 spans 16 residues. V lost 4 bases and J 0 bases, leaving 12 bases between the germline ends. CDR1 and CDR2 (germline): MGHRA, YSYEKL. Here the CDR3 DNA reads TGCGCCAGCAGCCGAGAACAGGTTGCAACTAATGAAAAACTGTTTTTT. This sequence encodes CASSREQVATNEKLFF.

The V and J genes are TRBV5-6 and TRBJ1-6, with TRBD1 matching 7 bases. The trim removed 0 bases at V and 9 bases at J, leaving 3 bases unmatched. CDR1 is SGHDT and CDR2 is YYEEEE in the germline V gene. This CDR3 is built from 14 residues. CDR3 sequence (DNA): TGTGCCAGCAGCTTGGGACAGGGTGTTTCACCCCTCCACTTT. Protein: CASSLGQGVSPLHF. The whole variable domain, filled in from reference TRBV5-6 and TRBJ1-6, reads DAGVTQSPTHLIKTRGQQVTLRCSPKSGHDTVSWYQQALGQGPQFIFQYYEEEERQRGNFPDRFSGHQFPNYSSELNVNALLLGDSALYLCASSLGQGVSPLHFGNGTRLTVT.

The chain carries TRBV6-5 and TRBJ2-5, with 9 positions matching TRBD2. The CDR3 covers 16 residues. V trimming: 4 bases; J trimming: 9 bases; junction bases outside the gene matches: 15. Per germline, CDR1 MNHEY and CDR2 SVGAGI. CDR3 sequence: CASSLVAGGTQAAQYF. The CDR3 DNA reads TGTGCCAGCAGTTTGGTTGCGGGGGGGACCCAAGCGGCCCAGTACTTC.

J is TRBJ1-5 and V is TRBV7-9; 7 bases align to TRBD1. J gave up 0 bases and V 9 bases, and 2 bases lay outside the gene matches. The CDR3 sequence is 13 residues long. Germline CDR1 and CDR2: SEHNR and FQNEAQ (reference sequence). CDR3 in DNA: TGTGCCAGTACAGGGGATAGCAATCAGCCCCAGCATTTT. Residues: CASTGDSNQPQHF.

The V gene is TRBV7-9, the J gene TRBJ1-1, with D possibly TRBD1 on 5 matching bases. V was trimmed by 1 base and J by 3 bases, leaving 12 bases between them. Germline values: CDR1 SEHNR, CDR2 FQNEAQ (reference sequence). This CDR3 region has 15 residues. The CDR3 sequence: CASSLGGTKDTEAFF. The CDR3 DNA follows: TGTGCCAGCAGCTTAGGGGGGACCAAGGACACTGAAGCTTTCTTT.

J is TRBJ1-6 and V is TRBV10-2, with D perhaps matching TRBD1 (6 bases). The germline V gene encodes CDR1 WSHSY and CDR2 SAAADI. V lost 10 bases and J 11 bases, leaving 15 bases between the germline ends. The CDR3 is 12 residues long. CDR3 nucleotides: TGCGCCACCTCGACAGGCCCCCCACCCCTCCACTTT. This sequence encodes CATSTGPPPLHF.

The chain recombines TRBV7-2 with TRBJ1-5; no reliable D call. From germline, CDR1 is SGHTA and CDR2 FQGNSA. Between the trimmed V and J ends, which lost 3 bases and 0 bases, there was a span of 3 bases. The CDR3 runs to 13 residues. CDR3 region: CASSFYSNQPQHF. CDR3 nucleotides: TGTGCCAGCAGCTTCTATAGCAATCAGCCCCAGCATTTT. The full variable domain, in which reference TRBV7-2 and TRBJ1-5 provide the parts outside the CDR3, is GAGVSQSPSNKVTEKGKDVELRCDPISGHTALYWYRQSLGQGLEFLIYFQGNSAPDKSGLPSDRFSAERTGGSVSTLTIQRTQQEDSAVYLCASSFYSNQPQHFGDGTRLSIL.